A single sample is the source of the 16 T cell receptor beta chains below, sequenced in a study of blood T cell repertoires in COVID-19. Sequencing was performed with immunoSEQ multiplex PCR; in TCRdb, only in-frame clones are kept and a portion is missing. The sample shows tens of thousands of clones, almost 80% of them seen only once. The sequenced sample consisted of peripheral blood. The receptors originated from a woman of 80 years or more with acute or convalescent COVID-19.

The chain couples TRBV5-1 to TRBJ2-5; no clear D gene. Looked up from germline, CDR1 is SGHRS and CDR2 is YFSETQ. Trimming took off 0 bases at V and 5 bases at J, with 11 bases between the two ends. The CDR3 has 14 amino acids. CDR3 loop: CASSLGLARETQYF. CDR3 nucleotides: TGCGCCAGCAGCTTGGGGTTAGCTCGGGAGACCCAGTACTTC.

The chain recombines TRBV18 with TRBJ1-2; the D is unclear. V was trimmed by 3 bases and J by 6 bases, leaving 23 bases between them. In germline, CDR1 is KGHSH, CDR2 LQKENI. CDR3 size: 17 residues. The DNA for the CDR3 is TGTGCCAGCTCACCCCCAACGGGGAGAAGGAGCGAAGATGGCTACACCTTC. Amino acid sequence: CASSPPTGRRSEDGYTF. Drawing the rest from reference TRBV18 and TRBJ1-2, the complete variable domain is NAGVMQNPRHLVRRRGQEARLRCSPMKGHSHVYWYRQLPEEGLKFMVYLQKENIIDESGMPKERFSAEFPKEGPSILRIQQVVRGDSAAYFCASSPPTGRRSEDGYTFGSGTRLTVV.

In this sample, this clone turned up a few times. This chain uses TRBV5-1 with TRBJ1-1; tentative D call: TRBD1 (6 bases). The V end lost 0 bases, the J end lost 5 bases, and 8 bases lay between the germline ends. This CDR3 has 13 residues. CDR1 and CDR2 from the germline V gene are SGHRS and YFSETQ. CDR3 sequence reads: CASSLDQGTEAFF. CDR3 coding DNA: TGCGCCAGCAGCTTGGACCAGGGGACTGAAGCTTTCTTT.

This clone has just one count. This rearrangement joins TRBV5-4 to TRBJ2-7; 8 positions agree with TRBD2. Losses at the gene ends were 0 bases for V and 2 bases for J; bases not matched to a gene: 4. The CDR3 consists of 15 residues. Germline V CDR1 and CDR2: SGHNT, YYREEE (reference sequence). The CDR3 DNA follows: TGTGCCAGCAGCTTGGCGGGGGGGCGAGCCTACGAGCAGTACTTC. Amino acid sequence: CASSLAGGRAYEQYF.

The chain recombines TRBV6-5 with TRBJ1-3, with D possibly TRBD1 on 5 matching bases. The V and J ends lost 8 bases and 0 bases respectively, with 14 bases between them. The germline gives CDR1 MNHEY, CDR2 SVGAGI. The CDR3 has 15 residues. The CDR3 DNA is TGTGCCAGCTATTTCAATCAGGGCTCTGGAAACACCATATATTTT. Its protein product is CASYFNQGSGNTIYF.

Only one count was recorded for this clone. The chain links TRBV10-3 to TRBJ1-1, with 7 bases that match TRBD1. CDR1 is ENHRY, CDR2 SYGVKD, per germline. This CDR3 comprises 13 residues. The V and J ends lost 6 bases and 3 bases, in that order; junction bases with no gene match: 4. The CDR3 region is CAISVTGDTEAFF. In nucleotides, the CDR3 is TGTGCCATCAGCGTAACAGGGGACACTGAAGCTTTCTTT.

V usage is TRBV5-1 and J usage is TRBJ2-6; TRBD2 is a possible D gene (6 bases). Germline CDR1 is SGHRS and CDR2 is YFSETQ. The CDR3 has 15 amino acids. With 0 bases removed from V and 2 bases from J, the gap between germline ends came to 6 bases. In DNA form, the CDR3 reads TGCGCCAGCAGCTTGGGGGAGGCTGGGGCCAACGTCCTGACTTTC. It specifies CASSLGEAGANVLTF.

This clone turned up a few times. CDR3 coding DNA: TGTGCCAGCAGCTTATCGGGACAGATCTATGGCTACACCTTC. It specifies CASSLSGQIYGYTF. This sequence joins TRBV7-2 and TRBJ1-2; the match to TRBD1 covers 7 bases. Looked up from germline, CDR1 is SGHTA and CDR2 is FQGNSA. The CDR3 consists of 14 residues. V was clipped by 2 bases and J by 4 bases; unmatched bases: 4.

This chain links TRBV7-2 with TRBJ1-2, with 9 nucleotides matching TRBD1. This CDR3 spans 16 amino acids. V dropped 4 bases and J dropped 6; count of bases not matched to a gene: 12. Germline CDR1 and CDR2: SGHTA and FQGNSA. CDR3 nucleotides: TGTGCCAGCAGCTCCCGCAGGGGCCGGGACAGGGATGGCTACACCTTC. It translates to CASSSRRGRDRDGYTF.

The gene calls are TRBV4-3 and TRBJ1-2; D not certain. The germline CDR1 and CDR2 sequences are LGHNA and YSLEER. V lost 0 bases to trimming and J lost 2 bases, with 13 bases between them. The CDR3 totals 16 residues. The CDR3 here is CASSQEGTVMNYGYTF. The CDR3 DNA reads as TGCGCCAGCAGCCAAGAAGGAACAGTTATGAACTATGGCTACACCTTC.

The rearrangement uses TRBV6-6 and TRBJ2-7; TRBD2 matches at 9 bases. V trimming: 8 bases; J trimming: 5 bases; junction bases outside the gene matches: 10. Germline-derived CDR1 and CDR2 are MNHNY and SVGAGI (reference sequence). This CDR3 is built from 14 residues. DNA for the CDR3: TGTGCCAGCGGCACTCGCGGGAGGGTCAACGAGCAGTACTTC. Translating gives CASGTRGRVNEQYF.

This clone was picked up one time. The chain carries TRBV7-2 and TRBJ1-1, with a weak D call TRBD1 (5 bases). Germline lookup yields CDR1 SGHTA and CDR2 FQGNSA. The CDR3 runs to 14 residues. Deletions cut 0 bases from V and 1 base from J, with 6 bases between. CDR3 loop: CASSLATENTEAFF. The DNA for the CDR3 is TGTGCCAGCAGCTTAGCGACAGAGAACACTGAAGCTTTCTTT.

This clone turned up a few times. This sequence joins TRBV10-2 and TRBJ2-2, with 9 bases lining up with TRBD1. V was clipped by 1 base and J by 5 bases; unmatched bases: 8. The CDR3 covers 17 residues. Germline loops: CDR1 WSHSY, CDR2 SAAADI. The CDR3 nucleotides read TGCGCCAGCAGTGAGTTCGAGACAGGGGGAGGAACCGGGGAGCTGTTTTTT. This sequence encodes CASSEFETGGGTGELFF.

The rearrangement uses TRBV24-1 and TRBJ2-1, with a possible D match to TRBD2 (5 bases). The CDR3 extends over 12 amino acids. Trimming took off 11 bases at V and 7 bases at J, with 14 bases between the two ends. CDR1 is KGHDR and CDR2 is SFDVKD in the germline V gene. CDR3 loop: CAIQGEGNEQFF. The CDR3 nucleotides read TGTGCCATCCAAGGTGAGGGTAATGAGCAGTTCTTC.

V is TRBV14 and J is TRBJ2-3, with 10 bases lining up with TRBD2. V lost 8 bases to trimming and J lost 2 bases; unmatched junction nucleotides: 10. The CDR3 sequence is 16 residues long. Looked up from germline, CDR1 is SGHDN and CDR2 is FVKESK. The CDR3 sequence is CASVRSTSGNTDTQYF. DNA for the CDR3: TGTGCCAGCGTGCGGAGCACTAGCGGGAACACAGATACGCAGTATTTT.

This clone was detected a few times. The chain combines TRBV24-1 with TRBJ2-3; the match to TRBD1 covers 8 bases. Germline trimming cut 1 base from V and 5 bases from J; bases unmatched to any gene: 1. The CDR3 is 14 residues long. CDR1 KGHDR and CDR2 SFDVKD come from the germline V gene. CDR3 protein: CATSDFTGGDTQYF. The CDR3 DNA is TGTGCCACCAGTGATTTCACAGGGGGAGATACGCAGTATTTT.